Described below is a single T cell receptor (beta chain) sequence and its context. Its cognate antigen is unknown. These data originate in a study of shared clonotypes between healthy human individuals. Study in general: Aged 18 to 49, the donors were a couple of women and three men.

Trimming shortened V by 4 bases and J by 2 bases, and 14 bases separated the two germline ends. This CDR3 has 15 residues. CDR1 and CDR2 (germline): SGHRS, YFSETQ. Points from the study as a whole: Rarefaction indicated that sorted-subset sequencing remained incomplete although depth was large.

As originally analysed: Owing to the provision of junction-only sequences devoid of quality scores by immunoSEQ, filtering differed. Here immunoSEQ multiplex PCR was the method, and the copy in TCRdb shows in-frame clones only, minus some. V and J calls and clone size are as listed in that table; D and trimming were resolved from the DNA. The sample gives some 790,000 clones, roughly two thirds of which show up once; around 1.7% is in the top ten. Sequenced input: memory CD4+ T cells sorted from blood. Subset indicated: CD45RA-negative fraction. The V gene is TRBV5-1, the J gene TRBJ2-3, with D possibly matching TRBD1 (5 bases). This TCR was sampled from a woman aged 30 to 39 in good health. CDR3 protein: CASSGVGRDTDTQYF. The CDR3, as DNA: TGCGCCAGCAGCGGTGTTGGCAGGGACACAGATACGCAGTATTTT.